The 20 T cell receptor beta chains listed next were all sequenced from one sample in a study of T cells in Graves' hyperthyroidism and ophthalmopathy. Researchers amplified the TCR beta CDR3 regions from RNA transcripts. HTBI primers drove first-round RT-PCR of the TCR CDR3. A single record per CDR3 protein comes from TCRdb applying MiXCR to the multiplex PCR reads. Found here are about 150,000 distinct CDR3 sequences, 22% of them singletons; the top ten hold about two thirds. The material sequenced was blood. The origin of the receptors is a woman in her forties or fifties with Graves' hyperthyroidism that later progressed to Graves' ophthalmopathy.

This clonotype was counted ten times or more. This chain joins TRBV5-5 and TRBJ2-7; D is possibly TRBD1 (5 bases). V was clipped by 4 bases and J by 0 bases, with 11 bases between them. The CDR3 is made up of 14 amino acids. The germline V gene has CDR1 SGHKS and CDR2 YYEKEE (reference sequence). DNA of the CDR3: TGTGCCAGCAGCCTGACGACAGCCTCCTACGAGCAGTACTTC. Protein product: CASSLTTASYEQYF.

This clonotype has at least ten counts. The chain joins TRBV2 to TRBJ1-5; D uncertain. There are 12 residues in the CDR3. V was pared by 3 bases and J by 7 bases, with 7 bases between. Germline lookup yields CDR1 SNHLY and CDR2 FYNNEI. The CDR3 sequence is CASSDWGQPQHF. DNA for the CDR3: TGTGCCAGCAGTGATTGGGGACAGCCCCAGCATTTT.

This sequence joins TRBV5-4 and TRBJ2-2; 13 positions match TRBD2. The CDR3 extends over 16 amino acids. V gave up 4 bases and J gave up 2 bases; unmatched junction bases: 2. Germline V gives CDR1 SGHNT, CDR2 YYREEE (reference sequence). This chain's CDR3 is CASSGTSGINTGELFF. CDR3 sequence (DNA): TGTGCCAGCAGCGGGACTAGCGGGATTAACACCGGGGAGCTGTTTTTT.

V usage is TRBV6-1 and J usage is TRBJ1-3; D uncertain. This CDR3 has 12 residues. Per the germline V gene, CDR1 is MNHNS and CDR2 is SASEGT. The V gene lost 3 bases and the J gene lost 4 bases, with 4 bases spanning the gap. The CDR3 bases are TGTGCCAGCAGTGATGTGGGAAACACCATATATTTT. Protein sequence: CASSDVGNTIYF.

The chain is built from TRBV6-2 or TRBV6-3 and TRBJ2-1; maybe TRBD2 (6 bases). The germline CDR1 and CDR2 sequences are MNHEY and SVGEGT. V was shortened by 4 bases and J by 2 bases, with 12 bases between the two germline ends. CDR3 length: 15 residues. CDR3 region: CASSWLEGPYNEQFF. CDR3 DNA sequence: TGTGCCAGCAGTTGGCTGGAGGGCCCCTACAATGAGCAGTTCTTC.

This clonotype was detected only a few times. The V and J genes are TRBV20-1 and TRBJ2-5; D is uncertain. Germline-derived CDR1 and CDR2 are DFQATT and SNEGSKA (reference sequence). V was cut by 4 bases and J by 7 bases, with 10 bases left in between. There are 11 residues in the CDR3. The CDR3, as DNA: TGCAGTGCTAAATTGACTGGGACCCAGTACTTC. Translating it yields CSAKLTGTQYF.

V is TRBV7-9 and J is TRBJ2-2, with D perhaps TRBD2 (5 bases). V lost 6 bases and J lost 7, with 21 bases in between. CDR3 length: 16 residues. Germline CDR1 is SEHNR and CDR2 is FQNEAQ (reference sequence). CDR3 coding DNA: TGTGCCAGCAGTCGAACCACCGGGATTATTGGCGGGGAGCTGTTTTTT. Translating gives CASSRTTGIIGGELFF.

V gene TRBV6-6 combines with J gene TRBJ1-5; D is undetermined. The germline V gene has CDR1 MNHNY and CDR2 SVGAGI (reference sequence). This CDR3 is built from 16 residues. V lost 0 bases and J 1 base, leaving 10 bases between the germline ends. DNA of the CDR3: TGTGCCAGCAGTTACTCGCTGGGTGCCAGCAATCAGCCCCAGCATTTT. Translated, it gives CASSYSLGASNQPQHF.

This clonotype appeared many times. This sequence joins TRBV7-2 and TRBJ2-2; D gene ambiguous. V was clipped by 5 bases and J by 2 bases, with 6 bases between them. The CDR3 sequence is 13 residues long. In germline, CDR1 is SGHTA, CDR2 FQGNSA. DNA for the CDR3: TGTGCCAGCAGCAGTCCTAACACCGGGGAGCTGTTTTTT. Encoded protein: CASSSPNTGELFF.

V and J are TRBV7-9 and TRBJ1-3, with D hard to call. In germline, CDR1 is SEHNR, CDR2 FQNEAQ (reference sequence). With 1 base removed from V and 0 bases from J, the gap between germline ends came to 7 bases. This CDR3 is 15 amino acids long. The CDR3 is CASSLEAASGNTIYF. The DNA for the CDR3 is TGTGCCAGCAGCTTAGAGGCAGCCTCTGGAAACACCATATATTTT.

The chain recombines TRBV5-8 with TRBJ2-1; D not certain. V lost 0 bases to trimming and J lost 0 bases, with 7 bases between them. This CDR3 comprises 15 residues. Germline V gene data show CDR1 as SGHTS and CDR2 as YDEGEE. The CDR3 nucleotides read TGTGCCAGCAGCTTGGGGGATAACTCCTACAATGAGCAGTTCTTC. It codes for CASSLGDNSYNEQFF.

This clonotype was seen repeatedly, ten times or more. CDR3: CSAPLLAPTRNEQFF. The CDR3 DNA reads as TGCAGTGCTCCCTTACTAGCTCCGACCCGGAATGAGCAGTTCTTC. The chain links TRBV20-1 to TRBJ2-1, with D possibly TRBD2 on 6 matching bases. Germline CDR1 reads DFQATT; CDR2 reads SNEGSKA (reference sequence). There are 15 residues in the CDR3. The V and J ends lost 5 bases and 7 bases respectively, with 21 bases between them.

This clonotype was counted at least ten times. The gene calls are TRBV3-1 and TRBJ1-5; unclear D gene. The germline V gene has CDR1 LGHDT and CDR2 YNNKEL (reference sequence). Trimming shortened V by 0 bases and J by 2 bases, and 11 bases separated the two germline ends. The CDR3 has 16 residues. DNA for the CDR3: TGTGCCAGCAGCCAAGATCCAACAGACGGCAATCAGCCCCAGCATTTT. Translation: CASSQDPTDGNQPQHF.

The chain is built from TRBV12-3 or TRBV12-4 and TRBJ1-5; D is ambiguous. V lost 3 bases and J 3 bases, leaving 6 bases between the germline ends. The CDR3 has 13 amino acids. The CDR3 DNA reads TGTGCCAGCAGTTTCGGCCCCAATCAGCCCCAGCATTTT. Translation gives CASSFGPNQPQHF.

At least ten counts were recorded for this clonotype. The chain is built from TRBV20-1 and TRBJ1-1; 9 bases are shared with TRBD1. This CDR3 is 15 amino acids long. Germline CDR1 DFQATT, CDR2 SNEGSKA (reference sequence). V lost 6 bases to trimming and J lost 4 bases; unmatched junction nucleotides: 12. The CDR3 DNA reads as TGCAGTGCGAGCGGACAGGGGCGGACGGGCACTGAAGCTTTCTTT. This encodes CSASGQGRTGTEAFF.

V usage is TRBV5-6 and J usage is TRBJ2-7, with D perhaps TRBD1 (6 bases). The germline gives CDR1 SGHDT, CDR2 YYEEEE. The CDR3 runs 14 residues. Between the trimmed V and J ends, which lost 1 base and 4 bases, there was a span of 12 bases. CDR3 bases: TGTGCCAGCAGCTTGCATGGACAGCATTACGAGCAGTACTTC. Amino acids: CASSLHGQHYEQYF.

The V and J genes are TRBV6-1 and TRBJ2-1; 9 positions match TRBD1. CDR3 length: 15 residues. Germline CDR1 is MNHNS and CDR2 is SASEGT. V shed 2 bases, J shed 9 bases, and the junction held 8 bases outside the gene matches. The CDR3 loop reads CASSEKVTGGGEQFF. The CDR3 nucleotides are TGTGCCAGCAGTGAAAAAGTAACAGGGGGCGGTGAGCAGTTCTTC.

This clonotype was recorded at least ten times. V usage is TRBV2 and J usage is TRBJ1-2; no firm D call. Germline CDR1 is SNHLY and CDR2 is FYNNEI. The CDR3 length is 11 residues. Trimming took off 4 bases at V and 8 bases at J, with 8 bases between the two ends. The CDR3 protein is CASSARGGYTF. The CDR3 coding sequence is TGTGCCAGCAGTGCCCGAGGGGGCTACACCTTC.

This clonotype has just one count. The gene calls are TRBV20-1 and TRBJ2-1, with 11 bases aligning to TRBD1. The germline CDR1 and CDR2 sequences are DFQATT and SNEGSKA (reference sequence). The CDR3 runs 17 residues. V lost 0 bases to trimming and J lost 5 bases; unmatched junction nucleotides: 9. In nucleotides, the CDR3 is TGCAGTGCTAGAGATGATTGGGGGACAGGGGGTAACAATGAGCAGTTCTTC. Amino acid sequence: CSARDDWGTGGNNEQFF.

There are many counts of this clonotype. The chain uses TRBV27 and TRBJ2-7; 12 positions match TRBD2. The CDR3 runs to 17 residues. V lost 4 bases to trimming and J lost 6 bases; unmatched junction nucleotides: 13. Germline CDR1 and CDR2: MNHEY and SMNVEV (reference sequence). This CDR3 reads CASSSTSGSPPWPEQYF. CDR3 sequence (DNA): TGTGCCAGCAGTTCGACTAGCGGGAGCCCTCCGTGGCCCGAGCAGTACTTC.